This T cell receptor (beta chain) was documented in a study of shared T cell receptors in the human thymus. The method was immunoSEQ multiplex PCR; TCRdb's version includes in-frame clones alone and lacks a portion of them. The profile shows 500,000 to 750,000 clones, roughly 90% of them singletons. The same specimen was also included in a second study, on human thymus T cells. As that study records: Across thymic and blood repertoires, the usage of V and J genes appeared to be biased.

This clonotype was obtained from a boy under two years old with a congenital heart defect. The sequenced sample was thymocytes.

The CDR3 protein is CASSDGNRGNTEAFF. In nucleotides, the CDR3 is TGTGCCAGCAGTGACGGAAACAGGGGGAACACTGAAGCTTTCTTT. The chain recombines TRBV6-1 with TRBJ1-1; 7 bases line up with TRBD1. V gave up 3 bases and J gave up 1 base; unmatched junction bases: 5. The length of the CDR3 is 15 residues. Germline V CDR1 and CDR2: MNHNS, SASEGT.